Listed here are 28 T cell receptor beta chains from one sample, sequenced in a study of breast tumors, draining lymph nodes, adjacent tissues. The lymph nodes were axillary draining lymph nodes from breast cancer patients. TCRdb reanalysed the multiplex PCR reads using MiXCR and keeps one entry per CDR3 protein. The data show some 83,000 distinct CDR3 sequences, roughly 19% seen once. Sequencing was performed on axillary lymph node tissue. The origin of the receptors is a female donor with breast cancer. Some clones in this sample may be carry-over from other donors' samples.

Many counts were recorded for this clonotype. The rearrangement joins TRBV20-1 to TRBJ2-1, with TRBD2 identical over 10 bases. Losses at the gene ends were 0 bases for V and 6 bases for J; bases not matched to a gene: 8. The V gene's germline CDR1 is DFQATT and CDR2 SNEGSKA (reference sequence). This CDR3 region has 16 residues. In DNA, the CDR3 is TGCAGTGCTAGAGATCCTCTAGCGGGAGCCTCCAATGAGCAGTTCTTC. Translating it yields CSARDPLAGASNEQFF.

In this sample, this clonotype turned up many times. The V and J genes are TRBV2 and TRBJ1-2; D is unclear. The germline V and J ends were trimmed by 3 bases and 4 bases, with 6 bases remaining between them. CDR1 is SNHLY, CDR2 FYNNEI, per germline. This CDR3 has 12 residues. CDR3 residues: CASSDSFYGYTF. The CDR3 region has the DNA TGTGCCAGCAGTGACAGCTTCTATGGCTACACCTTC.

This clonotype was observed a handful of times. The chain links TRBV28 to TRBJ1-2; unclear D gene. CDR1 and CDR2 from the germline V gene are MDHEN and SYDVKM. The CDR3 is made up of 13 amino acids. V dropped 5 bases and J dropped 0 bases, with 7 bases sitting between them. CDR3 residues: CASSPLANYGYTF. CDR3 sequence (DNA): TGTGCCAGCAGTCCACTAGCTAACTATGGCTACACCTTC.

This clonotype was found many times. The rearrangement joins TRBV20-1 to TRBJ2-7; D remains ambiguous. V was trimmed by 1 base and J by 5 bases, leaving 6 bases between them. Germline-derived CDR1 and CDR2 are DFQATT and SNEGSKA (reference sequence). The CDR3 consists of 11 residues. The CDR3 sequence: CSARGGHEQYF. DNA for the CDR3: TGCAGTGCTAGAGGGGGTCACGAGCAGTACTTC.

The chain recombines TRBV5-1 with TRBJ1-1, with TRBD1 matching 8 bases. V shed 3 bases and J 5 bases; nucleotides not matched to a gene: 12. The CDR3 has 16 residues. Germline CDR1 and CDR2: SGHRS and YFSETQ. CDR3 coding DNA: TGCGCCAGCAGCTCGTGGGGGGCCAGGGGGCTTACTGAAGCTTTCTTT. This codes for CASSSWGARGLTEAFF.

As concerns this clonotype: Germline is not matched at one junction end, which may reflect a read error. V gene TRBV6-2 or TRBV6-3 combines with J gene TRBJ2-4; D is unresolved. The length of the CDR3 is 11 residues. Germline V gene sequence: CDR1 MNHEY, CDR2 SVGEGT. In DNA, the CDR3 is TGTGCCAACAGTTCGAAAAACATTCAGTACTTC. It is translated as CANSSKNIQYF.

Of note for this clonotype: A clone one base away is much larger, so this may be a read error. The chain has TRBV20-1 and TRBJ2-4; TRBD1 or TRBD2 may be the D gene (6 bases each). This CDR3 spans 17 amino acids. Trimming stripped 1 base from V and 2 bases from J, with 18 bases between. Germline V gene lookup returns CDR1 DFQATT and CDR2 SNEGSKA (reference sequence). The CDR3 DNA reads TGCAGTGCTAGAGTCGGGTCGGGGGCGAGGACCAAAAACATTCAGTACTTC. Protein product: CSARVGSGARTKNIQYF.

This clonotype occurred many times. This chain uses TRBV29-1 with TRBJ2-1; D perhaps matches TRBD2 (5 bases). The CDR3 extends over 12 amino acids. In germline, CDR1 is SQVTM, CDR2 ANQGSEA. Here the CDR3 reads CTAVGLGNEQFF. The CDR3 DNA reads as TGCACAGCGGTGGGATTGGGCAATGAGCAGTTCTTC.

This clonotype was seen many times. The rearrangement links TRBV7-9 to TRBJ2-1; a weak D match, TRBD2 (6 bases). Deletions cut 3 bases from V and 0 bases from J, with 15 bases between. In germline, CDR1 is SEHNR, CDR2 FQNEAQ (reference sequence). This CDR3 spans 17 amino acids. Written as DNA, the CDR3 is TGTGCCAGCAGCTTTAGCGGCGCTCCTAGCTCCTACAATGAGCAGTTCTTC. Encoded protein: CASSFSGAPSSYNEQFF. The full variable domain, rest sourced from reference TRBV7-9 and TRBJ2-1, is DTGVSQNPRHKITKRGQNVTFRCDPISEHNRLYWYRQTLGQGPEFLTYFQNEAQLEKSRLLSDRFSAERPKGSFSTLEIQRTEQGDSAMYLCASSFSGAPSSYNEQFFGPGTRLTVL.

As concerns this clonotype: This may come from a read error, since a much larger clone is one base off. The chain uses TRBV5-6 and TRBJ1-2; D might be TRBD1 (5 bases). CDR1 is SGHDT and CDR2 is YYEEEE in the germline V gene. The CDR3 runs to 14 residues. CDR3 coding DNA: TGTGCCAGCAGCTTCAGGGCCGGAGACTATGGCTACGCCTTC. Translated, it gives CASSFRAGDYGYAF.

This clonotype was recorded many times. V and J are TRBV19 and TRBJ1-4; 8 nucleotides line up with TRBD1. This CDR3 is 19 amino acids long. Trimming took 3 bases from V and 0 from J; bases not matched to a gene: 12. Germline lookup yields CDR1 LNHDA and CDR2 SQIVND (reference sequence). The CDR3 is CASSILTGAGLATNEKLFF. In DNA, the CDR3 is TGTGCCAGTAGTATTCTGACAGGGGCAGGGCTCGCAACTAATGAAAAACTGTTTTTT.

The chain employs TRBV6-2 or TRBV6-3 and TRBJ2-7; D possibly corresponds to TRBD2 (6 bases). Germline CDR1 MNHEY, CDR2 SVGEGT. This CDR3 is 17 amino acids long. The CDR3: CISRPHPGRPAPYEQYF. CDR3 nucleotides: TGTATCAGCAGACCCCACCCGGGGAGGCCTGCACCCTACGAGCAGTACTTC.

About this clonotype itself: The junction differs from germline at one of its ends, possibly a read error. The chain links TRBV7-2 to TRBJ2-2; TRBD2 aligns across 9 bases. The V gene's germline CDR1 is SGHTA and CDR2 FQGNSA. CDR3 length: 15 residues. Written as DNA, the CDR3 is TGTGCCAGCAGCTCGACTAGCGGTTACACCGGGGGGCTGTTTTTT. This translates into CASSSTSGYTGGLFF.

The rearrangement uses TRBV28 and TRBJ2-1; D is perhaps TRBD1 (6 bases). Germline CDR1 reads MDHEN; CDR2 reads SYDVKM. V was shortened by 5 bases and J by 4 bases, with 12 bases between the two germline ends. The CDR3 covers 14 residues. CDR3 coding DNA: TGTGCCAGCAGTCCCCTGGACAGTTACAATGAGCAGTTCTTC. This gives the protein CASSPLDSYNEQFF.

This clonotype was observed a few times. The gene calls are TRBV12-3 or TRBV12-4 and TRBJ2-3; 9 bases agree with TRBD2. V dropped 1 base and J dropped 1; count of bases not matched to a gene: 6. The CDR3 contains 17 residues. The CDR3 loop reads CASSLEAGGAGTDTQYF. The CDR3 DNA reads as TGTGCCAGCAGTTTAGAGGCGGGAGGGGCAGGCACAGATACGCAGTATTTT.

This clonotype has only a few counts. A much more abundant neighbour one base away suggests this may be a read error. V usage is TRBV10-3 and J usage is TRBJ2-2; 8 nucleotides match TRBD2. The germline V gene encodes CDR1 ENHRY and CDR2 SYGVKD. The CDR3 runs 16 residues. The CDR3 loop reads CAISESERGNTGGLFF. The CDR3 nucleotides read TGTGCCATCAGTGAGTCCGAGCGGGGGAACACCGGGGGGCTGTTTTTT.

As concerns this clonotype: A clone one base away is much larger, so this may be a read error. The chain has TRBV20-1 and TRBJ1-2; D ambiguous. CDR1 and CDR2 from the germline V gene are DFQATT and SNEGSKA (reference sequence). CDR3 size: 11 residues. V was pared by 7 bases and J by 13 bases, with 19 bases between. CDR3: CSVKTGTQSTF. The CDR3 DNA reads as TGCAGTGTTAAAACCGGAACTCAGAGCACCTTC.

This clonotype was recorded at least ten times. This sequence joins TRBV14 and TRBJ2-7, with unresolved D. With 6 bases removed from V and 0 bases from J, the gap between germline ends came to 15 bases. CDR3 size: 15 residues. Germline CDR1 and CDR2: SGHDN and FVKESK. CDR3 protein: CASSPLGRSSYEQYF. CDR3 nucleotides: TGTGCCAGCAGTCCTCTGGGCAGGAGCTCCTACGAGCAGTACTTC.

This clonotype showed up many times. J is TRBJ2-3 and V is TRBV12-3 or TRBV12-4, with 9 positions matching TRBD1. This CDR3 contains 16 residues. V lost 4 bases to trimming and J lost 2 bases; unmatched junction nucleotides: 7. In nucleotides, the CDR3 is TGTGCCAGCAGTTCCCCGGACAGGGGAGCCACAGATACGCAGTATTTT. It translates to CASSSPDRGATDTQYF.

This clonotype was counted at least ten times. The J gene is TRBJ1-6, the V gene TRBV27; D is perhaps TRBD1 (5 bases). Germline loops: CDR1 MNHEY, CDR2 SMNVEV (reference sequence). The ends were cut back, 7 bases at V and 3 bases at J, with 16 bases in the middle. The CDR3 loop spans 16 amino acids. The DNA of the CDR3 is TGTGCCAGCACCATGGCAGACAGTGGCTATAATTCACCCCTCCACTTT. This codes for CASTMADSGYNSPLHF.

This clonotype was seen only a few times. Written as DNA, the CDR3 is TGTGCCAGCTCTCAAGGCCGGGATGGAGATACGCAGTATTTT. Protein: CASSQGRDGDTQYF. V is TRBV5-4 and J is TRBJ2-3, with a possible D match to TRBD2 (5 bases). Deletions cut 7 bases from V and 5 bases from J, with 17 bases between. Germline CDR1 reads SGHNT; CDR2 reads YYREEE (reference sequence). The CDR3 loop spans 14 amino acids.

The chain uses TRBV20-1 and TRBJ2-7, with a possible D match to TRBD2 (5 bases). There are 14 residues in the CDR3. The germline CDR1 and CDR2 sequences are DFQATT and SNEGSKA (reference sequence). The CDR3 DNA reads TGCGGCGCTGTGTGGCGGGCCCCCTCCTACGAGCAGTACTTC. Amino acids: CGAVWRAPSYEQYF.

In this sample, this clonotype turned up many times. The J gene is TRBJ2-7, the V gene TRBV12-5; either TRBD1 or TRBD2 may fit D (5 bases each). The germline V gene encodes CDR1 LGHNT and CDR2 FRNRAP. This CDR3 is built from 14 residues. Trimming pared 4 bases from V and 2 bases from J, leaving 12 bases between. Here the CDR3 reads CASGSRVGPYEQYF. The CDR3 DNA reads as TGTGCTAGTGGTTCGAGGGTGGGACCCTACGAGCAGTACTTC.

The CDR3 loop is CASSPPGVRSSYNEQFF. DNA for the CDR3: TGCGCCAGCAGCCCCCCAGGAGTGAGGAGCTCCTACAATGAGCAGTTCTTC. The chain combines TRBV4-1 with TRBJ2-1; D is unresolved. The ends were cut back, 4 bases at V and 0 bases at J, with 16 bases in the middle. Looked up from germline, CDR1 is MGHRA and CDR2 is YSYEKL. The CDR3 length is 17 residues.

This clonotype has ten or more counts. V usage is TRBV6-1 and J usage is TRBJ2-3; maybe TRBD2 (5 bases). The V end was cut by 2 bases, the J end by 0 bases, with 18 bases between. This CDR3 region has 18 residues. CDR1 is MNHNS and CDR2 is SASEGT in the germline V gene. As DNA, the CDR3 is TGTGCCAGCAGTGAAAGCGGTCGGAAAGTAACTAGCACAGATACGCAGTATTTT. This translates into CASSESGRKVTSTDTQYF.

The table lists this clonotype with many counts. The chain recombines TRBV20-1 with TRBJ2-7; 7 positions match TRBD1. The CDR3 sequence is 14 residues long. The V segment lost 1 base and the J segment 2 bases; nucleotides outside the gene matches: 5. Germline CDR1 DFQATT, CDR2 SNEGSKA (reference sequence). The CDR3 loop is CSARGTGPPYEQYF. DNA of the CDR3: TGCAGTGCTAGAGGGACAGGCCCGCCCTACGAGCAGTACTTC.

In this sample, this clonotype turned up many times. The junction departs from germline at one end; a sequencing error may be responsible. The chain uses TRBV4-1 and TRBJ2-7; D remains ambiguous. CDR3 size: 12 residues. CDR1 is MGHRA, CDR2 YSYEKL, per germline. The CDR3 DNA reads as TGCGCCAGCAGCCAAGGGTCCCGATCTTCACAGTTC. Its protein is CASSQGSRSSQF.

Remarks on this clonotype: A read error is possible here, since a much larger clone lies one base away. The chain links TRBV5-1 to TRBJ2-3, with 9 bases fitting TRBD2. From germline, CDR1 is SGHRS and CDR2 YFSETQ. The CDR3 spans 16 residues. CDR3 DNA sequence: TGCGCCAGCAGGCCCGGTGTTAGCGGGAGCACAGATATGCAGTATTTT. Its protein product is CASRPGVSGSTDMQYF.